This entry lists 2 T cell receptor beta chains sequenced from one sample in a study of blood T cell repertoires in COVID-19. The protocol was immunoSEQ multiplex PCR, while the TCRdb copy is restricted to in-frame clones and leaves out a portion. This sample carries about 280,000 clones, 75% to 95% of them seen once, and the ten largest clones take roughly 2.8%. The sequenced sample consisted of PBMCs or T cells enriched from blood (not recorded which). The receptor source for this set is a man between 40 and 49 years old who had been exposed to COVID-19.

The CDR3 loop reads CASSGTGNGEQYF. As DNA, the CDR3 is TGTGCCAGCAGCGGGACAGGGAATGGCGAGCAGTACTTC. The chain couples TRBV5-5 to TRBJ2-7, with 9 bases matching TRBD1. V dropped 4 bases and J dropped 6; count of bases not matched to a gene: 5. The germline CDR1 and CDR2 sequences are SGHKS and YYEKEE (reference sequence). CDR3 size: 13 residues. Looking up the rest from reference TRBV5-5 and TRBJ2-7 gives the full variable domain: DAGVTQSPTHLIKTRGQQVTLRCSPISGHKSVSWYQQVLGQGPQFIFQYYEKEERGRGNFPDRFSARQFPNYSSELNVNALLLGDSALYLCASSGTGNGEQYFGPGTRLTVT.

This chain connects TRBV7-2 to TRBJ1-3; unclear D gene. The germline V gene encodes CDR1 SGHTA and CDR2 FQGNSA. The V and J ends lost 6 bases and 1 base respectively, with 7 bases between them. The CDR3 is 13 amino acids. In DNA, the CDR3 is TGTGCCAGCAGTAGAGGTTCTGGAAACACCATATATTTT. Its protein is CASSRGSGNTIYF.